The next 14 T cell receptor beta chains were all read from a single sample in a study of blood T cell repertoires in COVID-19. Clones were read by immunoSEQ multiplex PCR, and TCRdb kept only the in-frame ones, dropping some. The sample contains 100,000 to 150,000 clones, around three quarters of which appear only once. Material for sequencing was peripheral blood. The receptors stem from a man between 40 and 49 years old with active or convalescent COVID-19.

In DNA form, the CDR3 reads TGTGCCAGCAGTTACGTTGGCAGTGAAGCTTTCTTT. Translated: CASSYVGSEAFF. This chain uses TRBV6-6 with TRBJ1-1, with D hard to call. Germline values: CDR1 MNHNY, CDR2 SVGAGI (reference sequence). This CDR3 contains 12 residues. Trimming removed 2 bases from V and 7 bases from J, with 8 bases in between.

V usage is TRBV3-1 (or the pseudogene TRBV3-2) and J usage is TRBJ2-7; maybe TRBD2 (5 bases). The CDR3 extends over 18 amino acids. Looked up from germline, CDR1 is LGHDT and CDR2 is YNNKEL (reference sequence). V was pared by 1 base and J by 4 bases, with 23 bases between. The CDR3 is CASSQGTPSRLALYEQYF. The CDR3 DNA reads TGTGCCAGCAGCCAAGGAACTCCCTCCCGGCTAGCACTGTACGAGCAGTACTTC.

This sequence joins TRBV2 and TRBJ2-1, with TRBD2 matching 7 bases. The trim removed 10 bases at V and 5 bases at J, leaving 14 bases unmatched. The germline CDR1 and CDR2 sequences are SNHLY and FYNNEI. CDR3 length: 15 amino acids. Here the CDR3 reads CATREGGIGHNEQFF. CDR3 bases: TGTGCCACTCGAGAGGGAGGGATCGGACACAATGAGCAGTTCTTC.

The V and J genes are TRBV15 and TRBJ2-7; no clear D. The germline CDR1 and CDR2 sequences are LNHNV and YYDKDF (reference sequence). This CDR3 region has 15 residues. V lost 0 bases to trimming and J lost 8 bases, with 17 bases between them. CDR3 region: CATSRDRHVVAQQYF. CDR3 coding DNA: TGTGCCACCAGCAGAGATCGACACGTTGTGGCGCAGCAGTACTTC. Supplemented by reference TRBV15 and TRBJ2-7, the full variable domain reads DAMVIQNPRYQVTQFGKPVTLSCSQTLNHNVMYWYQQKSSQAPKLLFHYYDKDFNNEADTPDNFQSRRPNTSFCFLDIRSPGLGDTAMYLCATSRDRHVVAQQYFGPGTRLTVT.

The chain carries TRBV11-2 and TRBJ2-1; 8 nucleotides agree with TRBD2. The V gene's germline CDR1 is SGHAT and CDR2 FQNNGV. The V segment lost 3 bases and the J segment 1 base; nucleotides outside the gene matches: 2. The CDR3 is made up of 15 amino acids. The CDR3 sequence: CASSLKRESYNEQFF. The CDR3 nucleotides read TGTGCCAGCAGCTTGAAGCGGGAGTCCTACAATGAGCAGTTCTTC. The full variable domain, its missing parts supplied by reference TRBV11-2 and TRBJ2-1, is EAGVAQSPRYKIIEKRQSVAFWCNPISGHATLYWYQQILGQGPKLLIQFQNNGVVDDSQLPKDRFSAERLKGVDSTLKIQPAKLEDSAVYLCASSLKRESYNEQFFGPGTRLTVL.

A word on this clone: The junction and the germline gene differ at one end; a read error may be behind it. The chain combines TRBV30 with TRBJ1-2; 8 positions match TRBD1. This CDR3 is built from 13 residues. CDR1 is GTSNPN and CDR2 is SVGIG in the germline V gene (reference sequence). Here the CDR3 reads CAWSVQGGGADSF. CDR3 coding DNA: TGTGCCTGGAGTGTACAGGGGGGAGGGGCCGATAGCTTC.

This clone has only one observation. The chain is built from TRBV11-3 and TRBJ1-1, with 9 bases aligning to TRBD1. The junction had 5 bases not matched to a gene; V was cut back by 6 bases and J by 6 bases. Germline CDR1 and CDR2: SGHNT and YENEEA. CDR3 size: 13 residues. The CDR3 loop is CASRRQGDAEAFF. The CDR3 region has the DNA TGTGCCAGCAGAAGACAGGGGGATGCTGAAGCTTTCTTT.

The CDR3 spells CARRGIYGYTF. In DNA form, the CDR3 reads TGTGCCAGAAGGGGGATCTATGGCTACACCTTC. The genes are TRBV3-1 (or the pseudogene TRBV3-2) and TRBJ1-2; weak D call: TRBD1 (6 bases). The length of the CDR3 is 11 residues. Germline assignment: CDR1 LGHDT and CDR2 YNNKEL (reference sequence). The V gene lost 9 bases and the J gene lost 4 bases, with 9 bases spanning the gap.

V is TRBV6-9 and J is TRBJ2-7; 7 positions match TRBD1. The CDR3 is 16 residues long. Looked up from germline, CDR1 is MNHGY and CDR2 is SVAAGI. V lost 5 bases and J lost 0; bases outside the gene matches: 10. The DNA of the CDR3 is TGTGCCAGCAGTCAAAAAGGACAGGTGGTCTCCTACGAGCAGTACTTC. This encodes CASSQKGQVVSYEQYF.

This clone has more than one count but fewer than ten. The chain links TRBV24-1 to TRBJ2-2; TRBD1 agrees at 7 bases. The CDR3 has 16 residues. V was clipped by 1 base and J by 3 bases; unmatched bases: 4. The V gene's germline CDR1 is KGHDR and CDR2 SFDVKD. CDR3 DNA: TGTGCCACCAGTGATTTTAGGCAGGGGGACACCGGGGAGCTGTTTTTT. This gives the protein CATSDFRQGDTGELFF.

The genes are TRBV7-2 and TRBJ1-4; D perhaps matches TRBD1 (5 bases). This CDR3 is built from 14 residues. The germline V and J ends were trimmed by 5 bases and 8 bases, with 15 bases remaining between them. Germline V gene sequence: CDR1 SGHTA, CDR2 FQGNSA. The DNA of the CDR3 is TGTGCCAGCAGCCGGGCAGGGCGGGGGGAAAAACTGTTTTTT. It encodes CASSRAGRGEKLFF.

The chain carries TRBV5-1 and TRBJ1-5; D remains unclear. This CDR3 contains 14 residues. Germline V gene lookup returns CDR1 SGHRS and CDR2 YFSETQ. The ends were cut back, 0 bases at V and 2 bases at J, with 6 bases in the middle. The CDR3 DNA reads TGCGCCAGCAGCTTGGTCCCGGGCAATCAGCCCCAGCATTTT. It is translated as CASSLVPGNQPQHF.

This chain connects TRBV28 to TRBJ1-1, with D tentatively TRBD1 (5 bases). CDR3 size: 14 residues. The V end lost 3 bases, the J end lost 7 bases, and 15 bases lay between the germline ends. The germline gives CDR1 MDHEN, CDR2 SYDVKM. Written as DNA, the CDR3 is TGTGCCAGCAGTTTCGATCAGGGAAGGGGTGAAGCTTTCTTT. Translation: CASSFDQGRGEAFF. Complete variable domain (other parts from reference TRBV28 and TRBJ1-1): DVKVTQSSRYLVKRTGEKVFLECVQDMDHENMFWYRQDPGLGLRLIYFSYDVKMKEKGDIPEGYSVSREKKERFSLILESASTNQTSMYLCASSFDQGRGEAFFGQGTRLTVV.

The chain combines TRBV10-3 with TRBJ1-1; the D gene is possibly TRBD1 (6 bases). Germline V lookup: CDR1 ENHRY, CDR2 SYGVKD. V shed 6 bases and J shed 1 base, with 9 bases lying between them. The CDR3 totals 13 residues. In DNA, the CDR3 is TGTGCCATCAGCAGGACAGAGAACACTGAAGCTTTCTTT. It encodes CAISRTENTEAFF.